Listed below are T cell receptor beta chains from one sample, sequenced in a study of sequential checkpoint blockade in melanoma. The data were produced by immunoSEQ multiplex PCR, yet TCRdb's version contains in-frame clones alone and is incomplete. Seen here are about 15,000 clones, 77% observed once, and the top ten hold over 25%. The sample here was CD8+ T cells sorted from blood (inferred from file names), taken from a patient given nivolumab and ipilimumab in sequence. These receptors were obtained from a human donor with melanoma. Both conserved end residues are part of each CDR3. The order of the fields is clone size, J gene, D gene, V gene, CDR3 DNA, CDR3 protein. D genes are given only for firm matches. Part of the rows lack a size; the others show once, few, many or a class for expanded clones.

- | TRBJ1-5 | - | TRBV11-2 | TGTGCCAGCAGCAATTCTCAAGACAGATTCAGCAATCAGCCCCAGCATTTT | CASSNSQDRFSNQPQHF
- | TRBJ1-5 | TRBD1 | TRBV10-3 | TGTGCCATCAGTGAGGCCCCGACAGGGGATCAGCCCCAGCATTTT | CAISEAPTGDQPQHF
- | TRBJ2-5 | - | TRBV7-9 | TGTGCCAGCAGCGAACTTGAGACCCAGTACTTC | CASSELETQYF
- | TRBJ2-2 | TRBD1 | TRBV27 | TGTGCCAGCAGTCCGACAGGGCCGATTCTCTTTGGCGGGGAGCTGTTTTTT | CASSPTGPILFGGELFF
- | TRBJ2-1 | - | TRBV18 | TGTGCCAGCTCACCACGCGCGGTTTCTGGAGACAATGAGCAGTTCTTC | CASSPRAVSGDNEQFF
few | TRBJ2-7 | - | TRBV27 | TGTGCCAGCAGTTTCGGGAACGAGCAGTACTTC | CASSFGNEQYF
- | TRBJ2-5 | TRBD1 | TRBV30 | TGTGCCTGGAGTGTGGGACAGGAGGTCTGGGAGACCCAGTACTTC | CAWSVGQEVWETQYF
once | TRBJ2-7 | TRBD2 | TRBV27 | TGTGCCAGCAGTGGATTGACTAGCGGACTTAATTACGAGCAGTACTTC | CASSGLTSGLNYEQYF
- | TRBJ2-4 | - | TRBV27 | TGTGCCAGCAGTTTGGATGTAACAGATATCAAAAACATTCAGTACTTC | CASSLDVTDIKNIQYF
- | TRBJ2-7 | TRBD2 | TRBV7-6 | TGTGCCAGCAGCTTAGAGCGGGAGACCGACGAGCAGTACTTC | CASSLERETDEQYF
- | TRBJ2-1 | TRBD2 | TRBV14 | TGTGCCAGCAGAGGGACTAGCGGGGGTATTGAGTTCCCCTACAATGAGCAGTTCTTC | CASRGTSGGIEFPYNEQFF
once | TRBJ2-5 | TRBD2 | TRBV4-3 | TGCGCCAGCAGCCAAGGGGGGAGCGGGAGGGCCGCGGAGACCCAGTACTTC | CASSQGGSGRAAETQYF
- | TRBJ2-3 | - | TRBV5-1 | TGCGCCAGCAGCGTCCTTAGCACAGATACGCAGTATTTT | CASSVLSTDTQYF
few | TRBJ2-6 | - | TRBV6-6 | TGTGCCACCCACTGGGCCAACGTCCTGACTTTC | CATHWANVLTF
- | TRBJ1-1 | TRBD1 | TRBV9 | TGTGCCAGCAGCATTCAGGGGGCTGAAGCTTTCTTT | CASSIQGAEAFF
- | TRBJ1-6 | - | TRBV4-1 | TGCGCCAGCAGCCAAGAACAGTTCATTAGCTCCTATAATTCACCCCTCCACTTT | CASSQEQFISSYNSPLHF
- | TRBJ2-3 | TRBD1 | TRBV5-1 | TGCGCCAGCAGGGCCGGGACAGGGATCACAGATACGCAGTATTTT | CASRAGTGITDTQYF
- | TRBJ2-7 | - | TRBV27 | TGTGCCAGCAGGGACAGCTCCTACGAGCAGTACTTC | CASRDSSYEQYF
once | TRBJ1-5 | - | TRBV4-1 | TGCGCCAGCAGCCAAGCGGACTGGACGGCTAGCAATCAGCCCCAGCATTTT | CASSQADWTASNQPQHF
- | TRBJ2-7 | TRBD2 | TRBV15 | TGTGCCACCAGCCTTGGGGCTAGCGGTTACTACGAGCAGTACTTC | CATSLGASGYYEQYF
- | TRBJ2-3 | - | TRBV5-1 | TGCGCCAGCAGCTTGGGTTCATCCCCAGATACGCAGTATTTT | CASSLGSSPDTQYF
- | TRBJ1-5 | TRBD1 | TRBV7-9 | TGTGCCAGCAGCTTAGATAGGGACAGCCTCCCCCCCCAGCATTTT | CASSLDRDSLPPQHF
- | TRBJ2-2 | TRBD2 | TRBV5-4 | TGTGCCAGCAGCTTGTTGTGGAGCGGGGGTGAAACCGGGGAGCTGTTTTTT | CASSLLWSGGETGELFF
- | TRBJ2-7 | TRBD1 | TRBV27 | TGTGCCAGCAAGACGGACAGGCAACCCCACGAGCAGTACTTC | CASKTDRQPHEQYF
- | TRBJ2-1 | TRBD1 | TRBV6-6 | TGTGCCAGCAGTTGGGCCGGACAGGCACCGGCCAATGAGCAGTTCTTC | CASSWAGQAPANEQFF
few | TRBJ1-3 | TRBD1 | TRBV27 | TGTGCCAGCAGGGTACAGGGGGCAGGAAACACCATATATTTT | CASRVQGAGNTIYF
few | TRBJ2-2 | TRBD1 | TRBV6-5 | TGTGCCAGCAGTTACGACCCGGGACAGGGTTTCGGGGAGCTGTTTTTT | CASSYDPGQGFGELFF
- | TRBJ2-7 | TRBD1 | TRBV27 | TGTGCCAGCAGTGGAAGACAGGGGACAACCTACGAGCAGTACTTC | CASSGRQGTTYEQYF
- | TRBJ2-1 | - | TRBV6-5 | TGTGCCAGCAGTTACCAGGGCTTCTACAATGAGCAGTTCTTC | CASSYQGFYNEQFF
few | TRBJ1-5 | - | TRBV10-3 | TGTGCCATCAGTGAGTTAGGGGAGGGCAATCAGCCCCAGCATTTT | CAISELGEGNQPQHF
few | TRBJ1-1 | - | TRBV7-9 | TGTGCCACGAGCTCAGGGCCTTTT | CATSSGPF
few | TRBJ2-3 | - | TRBV12-5 | TGTGCTAGTGGTTTGGCCACCTTAGCGGCTAGCACAGATACGCAGTATTTT | CASGLATLAASTDTQYF
few | TRBJ1-2 | TRBD1 | TRBV7-9 | TGTGCCAGCAGCGAGACAGGGGGCAACTATGGCTACACCTTC | CASSETGGNYGYTF
- | TRBJ2-1 | - | TRBV7-9 | TGTGCCAGCAGCGAAAACAGGGTTGAAGGGTTCTTC | CASSENRVEGFF
- | TRBJ2-1 | TRBD1 | TRBV27 | TGTGCCAGCAGCCGAGGACAGGGGGTCGATGAGCAGTTCTTC | CASSRGQGVDEQFF
- | TRBJ1-2 | TRBD1 | TRBV2 | TGTGCCACCGTACAGGGGGCAGTTGGCGGCTACACCTTC | CATVQGAVGGYTF
once | TRBJ2-2 | TRBD2 | TRBV6-1 | TGTGCCAGCAGCGAACTAGCGGGAGTATCCACCGGGGAGCTGTTTTTT | CASSELAGVSTGELFF
- | TRBJ2-3 | TRBD1 | TRBV7-2 | TGTGCCAGCAGCCCTTCGACAGGGCCAGATACGCAGTATTTT | CASSPSTGPDTQYF
- | TRBJ1-2 | - | TRBV5-4 | TGTGCCAGCAACCCTTCAGGGCTTGGCTACACCTTC | CASNPSGLGYTF
- | TRBJ2-1 | - | TRBV4-3 | TGCGCCAGCAGCCAAGATCTTCCTATGACGGACAGCTACAATGAGCAGTTCTTC | CASSQDLPMTDSYNEQFF
- | TRBJ2-7 | TRBD1 | TRBV27 | TGTGCCAGCGCCGAAGGACAGGGTGAGAACGAGCAGTACTTC | CASAEGQGENEQYF
- | TRBJ1-1 | - | TRBV16 | TGTGCCAGCAGCCAATCGTTCCAGGCGAACACTGAAGCTTTCTTT | CASSQSFQANTEAFF
- | TRBJ2-7 | - | TRBV27 | TGTGCCAGCAGGGCCCCTAGCAGCTCCTACGAGCAGTACTTC | CASRAPSSSYEQYF
- | TRBJ1-4 | - | TRBV9 | TGTGCCAGCAGCCCCGGGCCGGGGAATACTAATGAAAAACTGTTTTTT | CASSPGPGNTNEKLFF
- | TRBJ2-5 | - | TRBV13 | TGTGCCAGCAGCCCCGTCGGGGGAGAGACCCAGTACTTC | CASSPVGGETQYF
once | TRBJ2-7 | - | TRBV5-6 | TGTGCCAGCAGCCCCGCGACTGGAGGCTCCTACGAGCAGTACTTC | CASSPATGGSYEQYF
- | TRBJ2-7 | - | TRBV6-5 | TGTGCCAGCAGAAAGGGACTGTCCTCCTACGAGCAGTACTTC | CASRKGLSSYEQYF
- | TRBJ2-7 | TRBD1 | TRBV7-9 | TGTGCCAGCAGCTTAGTCGAGGGGGCGCAAGGGCAGTACTTC | CASSLVEGAQGQYF
- | TRBJ2-3 | - | TRBV20-1 | TGCAGTGCTAGAGACTTAAATACGCAGTATTTT | CSARDLNTQYF
- | TRBJ2-1 | - | TRBV19 | TGTGCCAGTAGTAGGGGAGCCTACAATGAGCAGTTCTTC | CASSRGAYNEQFF
- | TRBJ2-7 | - | TRBV11-2 | TGTGCCAGCAGCTTGGGACATCCCTACGAGCAGTACTTC | CASSLGHPYEQYF
- | TRBJ2-3 | - | TRBV9 | TGTGCCAGCAGCGACAGCAGCACAGATACGCAGTATTTT | CASSDSSTDTQYF
- | TRBJ2-7 | - | TRBV7-9 | TGTGCCAGCAGCTTCATTAGCTACGAGCAGTACTTC | CASSFISYEQYF
- | TRBJ2-1 | - | TRBV19 | TGTGCCACGTCGGGAGAATACAATGAGCAGTTCTTC | CATSGEYNEQFF
few | TRBJ2-2 | - | TRBV13 | TGTGCCAGCAGCCCCGTCGGTAATTCGAACACCGGGGAGCTGTTTTTT | CASSPVGNSNTGELFF
- | TRBJ2-1 | - | TRBV19 | TGTGCCAGTAGGCTTCAGGGGTGGGCGGCCAATGAGCAGTTCTTC | CASRLQGWAANEQFF
- | TRBJ2-2 | TRBD2 | TRBV9 | TGTGCCAGCAGCCCGGGGACTAGAGACACCGGGGAGCTGTTTTTT | CASSPGTRDTGELFF
- | TRBJ1-2 | - | TRBV29-1 | TGCAGCGTTGAGGAGGGAGCCTATGGCTACACCTTC | CSVEEGAYGYTF
few | TRBJ1-2 | TRBD1 | TRBV9 | TGTGCCAGCAGCGTAGAGACATCGGGACAGGGCCCCTCGTATGGCTACACCTTC | CASSVETSGQGPSYGYTF